Reported below is one T cell receptor (beta chain). Its antigen is undetermined. The CDR3 spans 15 residues. V shed 5 bases, J shed 2 bases, and the junction held 5 bases outside the gene matches. Germline V gene sequence: CDR1 SGHAT, CDR2 FQNNGV. Produced via immunoSEQ multiplex PCR; TCRdb's table is partial and in-frame only. The sample has more than 2 million clones, around 93% seen once. This sample is drawn from a study of shared clonotypes between healthy human individuals. Findings and limits, study-wide: Among donors, the sharing of clonotypes was expected to be influenced by sequencing depth.

Terminally differentiated effector memory CD45RA+ cells were excluded by CCR7 positive selection of CD45RO-negative cells. None of the donors, who were healthy HIV-negative adults, had recently had acute infections or vaccinations. The clonotype comes from a man aged 18 to 29 in good health. Some clones in this sample may be carry-over from other donors' samples. The chain recombines TRBV11-2 with TRBJ2-7, with 11 nucleotides matching TRBD2. Sequencing was performed on naive CD8+ T cells from PBMCs. Here the CDR3 reads CASSLGTSGPYEQYF. The CDR3 DNA reads as TGTGCCAGCAGCCTAGGGACTAGCGGCCCCTACGAGCAGTACTTC. Full variable domain (outside the CDR3, taken from reference TRBV11-2 and TRBJ2-7): EAGVAQSPRYKIIEKRQSVAFWCNPISGHATLYWYQQILGQGPKLLIQFQNNGVVDDSQLPKDRFSAERLKGVDSTLKIQPAKLEDSAVYLCASSLGTSGPYEQYFGPGTRLTVT.